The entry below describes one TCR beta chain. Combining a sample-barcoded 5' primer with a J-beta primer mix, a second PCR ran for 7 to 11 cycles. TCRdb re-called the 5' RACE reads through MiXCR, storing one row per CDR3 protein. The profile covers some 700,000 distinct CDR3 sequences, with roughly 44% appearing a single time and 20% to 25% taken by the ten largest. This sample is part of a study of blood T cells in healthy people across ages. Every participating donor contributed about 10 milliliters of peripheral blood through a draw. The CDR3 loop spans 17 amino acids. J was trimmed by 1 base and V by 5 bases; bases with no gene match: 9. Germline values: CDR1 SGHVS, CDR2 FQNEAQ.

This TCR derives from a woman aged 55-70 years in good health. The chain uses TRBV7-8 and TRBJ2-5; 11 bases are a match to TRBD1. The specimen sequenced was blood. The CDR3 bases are TGTGCCAGCAGCCGCCGGGGACAGGGGGTAGTCCAAGAGACCCAGTACTTC. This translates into CASSRRGQGVVQETQYF.